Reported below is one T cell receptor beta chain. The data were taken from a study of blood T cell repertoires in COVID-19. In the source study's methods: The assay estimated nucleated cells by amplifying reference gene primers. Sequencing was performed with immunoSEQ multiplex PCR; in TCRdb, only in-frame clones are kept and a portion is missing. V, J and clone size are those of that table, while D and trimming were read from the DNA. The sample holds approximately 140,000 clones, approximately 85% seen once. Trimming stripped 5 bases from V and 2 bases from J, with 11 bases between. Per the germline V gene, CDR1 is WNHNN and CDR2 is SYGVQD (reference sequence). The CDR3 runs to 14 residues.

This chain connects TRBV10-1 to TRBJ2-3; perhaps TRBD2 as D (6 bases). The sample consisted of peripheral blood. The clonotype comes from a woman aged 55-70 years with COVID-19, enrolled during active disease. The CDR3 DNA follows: TGCGCCAGCAGTCTGAGCGGGCTCACAGATACGCAGTATTTT. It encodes CASSLSGLTDTQYF.